The 27 T cell receptor beta chains listed next were all sequenced from one sample in a study of early T cells in non-severe SARS-CoV-2 infection. One entry per CDR3 protein, called by TCRdb with MiXCR from the 5' RACE reads. The profile shows some 23,000 distinct CDR3 sequences, around 5.2% of them singletons. Input material: whole blood. The receptor set was obtained from an adult who was a healthcare worker with PCR-confirmed SARS-CoV-2 infection or an uninfected control (not recorded which).

This clonotype came up many times. The CDR3 nucleotides read TGCAGTGCAGCGGACAGGGTCCACGAGCAGTACTTC. It translates to CSAADRVHEQYF. This chain joins TRBV20-1 and TRBJ2-7, with 8 nucleotides matching TRBD1. This CDR3 comprises 12 residues. V lost 6 bases to trimming and J lost 5 bases; unmatched junction nucleotides: 6. CDR1 and CDR2 (germline): DFQATT, SNEGSKA (reference sequence).

This clonotype was found a few times. The V and J genes are TRBV7-9 and TRBJ2-1, with TRBD2 matching 12 bases. The trim removed 5 bases at V and 4 bases at J, leaving 6 bases unmatched. Per germline, CDR1 SEHNR and CDR2 FQNEAQ (reference sequence). The CDR3 extends over 16 amino acids. The chain's CDR3 is CASSDTTSGGYNEQFF. CDR3 nucleotides: TGTGCCAGCAGCGACACGACTAGCGGGGGTTACAATGAGCAGTTCTTC.

This clonotype showed up just a few times. The chain joins TRBV20-1 to TRBJ2-7; the D gene is possibly TRBD2 (5 bases). This CDR3 region has 13 residues. CDR1 and CDR2 (germline): DFQATT, SNEGSKA (reference sequence). V lost 1 base and J lost 4, with 11 bases in between. As DNA, the CDR3 is TGCAGTGCTAGAGCTGGTAGCGATTACGAGCAGTACGTC. This sequence encodes CSARAGSDYEQYV.

In its sample, this clonotype was seen many times. The CDR3 bases are TGCGCCAGCAGCCAAGGACAGGGCTCTGGGGCCAACGTCCTGACTTTC. It encodes CASSQGQGSGANVLTF. The gene calls are TRBV4-3 and TRBJ2-6, with 7 bases that match TRBD1. Germline assignment: CDR1 LGHNA and CDR2 YSLEER. The ends lost 1 base at V and 0 bases at J; junction bases unmatched: 0. The CDR3 is 16 residues long.

This sequence joins TRBV4-3 and TRBJ2-1; a possible D gene is TRBD2 (5 bases). Per the germline V gene, CDR1 is LGHNA and CDR2 is YSLEER. V dropped 0 bases and J dropped 0 bases, with 12 bases sitting between them. This CDR3 comprises 17 residues. The CDR3 coding sequence is TGCGCCAGCAGCCAAGAACCCCAGCGGAGCTCCTACAATGAGCAGTTCTTC. The encoded protein is CASSQEPQRSSYNEQFF.

This clonotype was observed a few times. The chain couples TRBV10-3 to TRBJ2-2; D is perhaps TRBD2 (6 bases). This CDR3 has 15 amino acids. V lost 2 bases, J lost 3 bases, and 10 bases lay in between. Germline assignment: CDR1 ENHRY and CDR2 SYGVKD. The DNA of the CDR3 is TGTGCCATCAGTGAGAGTAGCGGAGACACCGGGGAGCTGTTTTTT. Encoded protein: CAISESSGDTGELFF.

This clonotype was counted ten times or more. This chain joins TRBV7-9 and TRBJ2-1; 7 bases are shared with TRBD1. CDR3 length: 19 amino acids. Germline V gives CDR1 SEHNR, CDR2 FQNEAQ (reference sequence). V was pared by 2 bases and J by 9 bases, with 22 bases of the junction left unmatched. The chain's CDR3 is CASSLRGRLMDATLPEQFF. In DNA, the CDR3 is TGTGCCAGCAGCTTAAGGGGGCGCCTTATGGATGCAACCCTCCCTGAGCAGTTCTTC.

This clonotype showed up just a few times. V is TRBV19 and J is TRBJ2-3; 10 bases agree with TRBD2. V dropped 11 bases and J dropped 3; count of bases not matched to a gene: 8. In germline, CDR1 is LNHDA, CDR2 SQIVND (reference sequence). The CDR3 contains 14 residues. The CDR3 protein is CAGSGRAGTDTQYF. The DNA for the CDR3 is TGTGCCGGAAGCGGGAGGGCCGGTACAGATACGCAGTATTTT.

This clonotype was observed many times. The chain employs TRBV7-2 and TRBJ2-5; 8 bases match TRBD1. Looked up from germline, CDR1 is SGHTA and CDR2 is FQGNSA. With 8 bases clipped from V and 8 bases from J, the junction kept 13 bases outside the gene matches. The CDR3 contains 14 residues. CDR3 sequence: CASSRPGTGATQYF. CDR3 coding DNA: TGTGCCAGCTCAAGGCCGGGGACAGGAGCAACCCAGTACTTC.

This clonotype has just a few counts. The chain is built from TRBV11-2 and TRBJ1-2; D remains unclear. Trimming took 0 bases from V and 2 from J, leaving 7 bases between them. The CDR3 extends over 14 amino acids. Germline V gene data show CDR1 as SGHAT and CDR2 as FQNNGV. DNA of the CDR3: TGTGCCAGCAGCTTAGATCATGGAAACTATGGCTACACCTTC. It codes for CASSLDHGNYGYTF.

In this sample, this clonotype turned up a few times. The chain links TRBV7-2 to TRBJ2-5; TRBD2 might be the D (5 bases). The germline V gene encodes CDR1 SGHTA and CDR2 FQGNSA. The CDR3 loop spans 17 amino acids. The V end lost 0 bases, the J end lost 1 base, and 15 bases lay between the germline ends. The CDR3 protein is CASSLARGSGAQETQYF. The CDR3 region has the DNA TGTGCCAGCAGCTTAGCGAGAGGCAGCGGAGCCCAAGAGACCCAGTACTTC.

In this sample, this clonotype turned up many times. The V call is TRBV4-3, the J call TRBJ2-7, with D maybe TRBD2 (5 bases). Looked up from germline, CDR1 is LGHNA and CDR2 is YSLEER. Trimming cost V 3 bases and J 6 bases, with 12 bases left between them. This CDR3 is 13 amino acids long. CDR3 region: CASSQDSYGEQYV. The CDR3 DNA reads TGCGCCAGCAGCCAGGACTCGTACGGCGAGCAGTACGTC.

This clonotype was counted many times. The chain carries TRBV19 and TRBJ2-6; 9 positions match TRBD1. The ends lost 6 bases at V and 1 base at J; junction bases unmatched: 1. CDR1 is LNHDA, CDR2 SQIVND, per germline (reference sequence). The CDR3 has 15 residues. The CDR3 reads CASRQGASGANVLTF. The CDR3 nucleotides read TGTGCCAGTAGACAGGGGGCTTCTGGGGCCAACGTCCTGACTTTC.

This clonotype has ten or more counts. This chain joins TRBV20-1 and TRBJ2-1, with 13 bases matching TRBD2. Germline CDR1 is DFQATT and CDR2 is SNEGSKA (reference sequence). The CDR3 spans 14 residues. J lost 8 bases, V lost 5 bases, and 6 bases had no gene match. Here the CDR3 reads CSAPGLAGSDEQFF. CDR3 bases: TGCAGTGCTCCGGGACTAGCGGGATCCGATGAGCAGTTCTTC.

This clonotype appeared many times. CDR3 DNA sequence: TGTGCCAGCAGCGTAGTACCACAGAACACAGATACGCAGTATTTT. This encodes CASSVVPQNTDTQYF. The chain couples TRBV9 to TRBJ2-3; no reliable D call. The CDR3 runs 15 residues. Trimming removed 0 bases from V and 2 bases from J, with 10 bases in between. The germline gives CDR1 SGDLS, CDR2 YYNGEE.

This clonotype was picked up many times. This rearrangement joins TRBV5-6 to TRBJ2-1, with no clear D. V was shortened by 1 base and J by 0 bases, with 14 bases between the two germline ends. Germline assignment: CDR1 SGHDT and CDR2 YYEEEE. This CDR3 spans 17 amino acids. DNA for the CDR3: TGTGCCAGCAGCTTGTATGTCCTATTGAGCTCCTACAATGAGCAGTTCTTC. Translated: CASSLYVLLSSYNEQFF. Full variable domain (missing parts from reference TRBV5-6 and TRBJ2-1): DAGVTQSPTHLIKTRGQQVTLRCSPKSGHDTVSWYQQALGQGPQFIFQYYEEEERQRGNFPDRFSGHQFPNYSSELNVNALLLGDSALYLCASSLYVLLSSYNEQFFGPGTRLTVL.

This clonotype was counted many times. The chain combines TRBV6-2 or TRBV6-3 with TRBJ2-4, with 7 bases aligning to TRBD2. Germline V gives CDR1 MNHEY, CDR2 SVGEGT. V gave up 9 bases and J gave up 0 bases; unmatched junction bases: 14. CDR3 length equals 17 residues. CDR3 in DNA: TGTGCCAGTTGGGACTCCAATGGACTAGGAGCCAAAAACATTCAGTACTTC. Its protein product is CASWDSNGLGAKNIQYF.

This clonotype was observed many times. The V gene is TRBV20-1, the J gene TRBJ2-1; TRBD1 is a possible D gene (6 bases). This CDR3 contains 15 residues. V lost 6 bases, J lost 0 bases, and 15 bases lay in between. Germline loops: CDR1 DFQATT, CDR2 SNEGSKA (reference sequence). This CDR3 is CSANPDRSSYNEQFF. For the CDR3, the DNA is TGCAGTGCAAACCCGGACAGAAGCTCCTACAATGAGCAGTTCTTC.

In this sample, this clonotype turned up a few times. The junction departs from germline at one end; a sequencing error may be responsible. This rearrangement joins TRBV2 to TRBJ1-5; 7 nucleotides match TRBD1. Per germline, CDR1 SNHLY and CDR2 FYNNEI. The CDR3 is 15 residues long. CDR3 DNA sequence: TGTGCAAGCAGATTGGGGCAGGGGGTCAATCAGCCCCAGCATTTT. Protein: CASRLGQGVNQPQHF.

This clonotype appeared many times. The chain employs TRBV29-1 and TRBJ1-1, with D unclear. The CDR3 spans 13 residues. The V gene's germline CDR1 is SQVTM and CDR2 ANQGSEA. V lost 0 bases to trimming and J lost 6 bases, with 11 bases between them. The CDR3 is CSVEDKRVAEAFF. As DNA, the CDR3 is TGCAGCGTTGAAGATAAGCGGGTAGCTGAAGCTTTCTTT.

In this sample, this clonotype turned up many times. The V call is TRBV27, the J call TRBJ2-7, with 13 bases fitting TRBD2. V trimming: 4 bases; J trimming: 5 bases; junction bases outside the gene matches: 8. CDR1 is MNHEY, CDR2 SMNVEV, per germline (reference sequence). CDR3 length: 16 amino acids. This CDR3 is CASSSNTSGRADEQYV. In nucleotides, the CDR3 is TGTGCCAGCAGTTCGAATACTAGCGGGAGGGCCGACGAGCAGTACGTC.

Ten or more counts support this clonotype. The CDR3 coding sequence is TGTGCCAGCAGCCCCCGGGACAGTAGAGAGACCCAGTACTTC. Protein sequence: CASSPRDSRETQYF. The chain links TRBV27 to TRBJ2-5, with 7 bases identical to TRBD1. J gave up 4 bases and V 6 bases, and 8 bases lay outside the gene matches. This CDR3 is built from 14 residues. Germline lookup yields CDR1 MNHEY and CDR2 SMNVEV (reference sequence).

Ten or more counts support this clonotype. The V call is TRBV6-4, the J call TRBJ2-1, with 9 bases identical to TRBD2. Germline V gene data show CDR1 as MRHNA and CDR2 as SNTAGT. V lost 4 bases to trimming and J lost 8 bases; unmatched junction nucleotides: 9. The CDR3 is made up of 15 amino acids. CDR3 loop: CASSVVSGSTDEQFF. In nucleotides, the CDR3 is TGTGCCAGCAGTGTCGTTAGCGGGAGTACCGATGAGCAGTTCTTC.

There are many counts of this clonotype. The chain recombines TRBV6-2 or TRBV6-3 with TRBJ1-5; possible D gene TRBD1, 5 bases. Deletions cut 6 bases from V and 2 bases from J, with 8 bases between. The length of the CDR3 is 13 residues. The germline CDR1 and CDR2 sequences are MNHEY and SVGEGT. CDR3 bases: TGTGCCAGCAGGGACATGGGCAATCAGCCCCAGCATTTT. The encoded protein is CASRDMGNQPQHF.

There are a few counts of this clonotype. The chain combines TRBV6-5 with TRBJ1-1, with 9 bases aligning to TRBD1. This CDR3 spans 15 amino acids. Trimming removed 7 bases from V and 1 base from J; junction bases left unmatched: 7. CDR1 MNHEY and CDR2 SVGAGI come from the germline V gene. This chain's CDR3 is CASKRDRVGNTEAFF. The DNA of the CDR3 is TGTGCCAGCAAACGGGACAGGGTTGGGAACACTGAAGCTTTCTTT.

This clonotype was detected a few times. This sequence joins TRBV12-5 and TRBJ2-7; D gene unclear. Germline loops: CDR1 LGHNT, CDR2 FRNRAP. V was trimmed by 5 bases and J by 4 bases, leaving 6 bases between them. CDR3 length: 11 residues. The CDR3 region is CASGTGYEQYV. The CDR3 region has the DNA TGTGCTAGTGGTACCGGGTACGAGCAGTACGTC.

The sample holds a few counts of this clonotype. The rearrangement joins TRBV11-3 to TRBJ1-2; 7 bases are shared with TRBD1. The ends lost 4 bases at V and 7 bases at J; junction bases unmatched: 6. This CDR3 region has 13 residues. Germline CDR1 SGHNT, CDR2 YENEEA. CDR3 sequence: CASSSTTGTGYTF. CDR3 coding DNA: TGTGCCAGCAGCTCCACGACAGGGACTGGCTACACCTTC.